This T cell receptor (beta chain) comes out of a study of shared clonotypes between healthy human individuals. Study findings and constraints: Naive CD4 clonotypes were shared across a few donors at approximately 5.3%. Represented genetic and exposure-history diversity was restricted by having few donors.

As regards this clone: What it recognizes is unknown.

CD4+ cells yielded CD45RA+ naive and CD45RA-negative memory subsets. Germline assignment: CDR1 MNHNS and CDR2 SASEGT. The CDR3 covers 15 residues. V lost 6 bases, J lost 2 bases, and 7 bases stayed unmatched. Using 200 ng DNA, some 30,000 T cell genomes, the sorted-subset replicate PCRs were run. Only in-frame clones appear in the TCRdb table, and some are missing; sequencing was by immunoSEQ multiplex PCR. The sample comprises roughly 2,300,000 clones, 80% to 95% of which are singletons, and approximately 0.41% rests with the top ten. This TCR was sampled from a man between 18 and 35 years old in good health. Some clones in this sample may be carry-over from other donors' samples. What was sequenced was naive CD4+ T cells from PBMCs. Subset reported: CD45RA+ positively selected. V and J are TRBV6-1 and TRBJ2-7; TRBD1 aligns across 10 bases. CDR3 in amino acids: CASRIGQGVPYEQYF. The DNA for the CDR3 is TGTGCCAGCAGGATAGGACAGGGGGTGCCCTACGAGCAGTACTTC.